This TCR beta chain was captured in a study of identical twins. TCRdb re-called the 5' RACE reads through MiXCR, storing one row per CDR3 protein. The table shows around 1.7 million distinct CDR3 sequences, with about 32% occurring only once. Overall study results and limits: Among beta out-of-frame sequences, excess sharing between twins appeared weaker.

Concerning this clonotype: Its antigen is not known.

The sequence came from a newborn girl in good health. The sequenced material came from cord blood.

CDR3 in DNA: TGCAGTGCTAGACCCAACGGGGCAGACAATGAGCAGTACTTC. Amino acids: CSARPNGADNEQYF. The chain links TRBV20-1 to TRBJ2-5; either TRBD1 or TRBD2 may supply D (5 bases each). V dropped 2 bases and J dropped 11 bases, with 21 bases sitting between them. The length of the CDR3 is 14 residues. CDR1 DFQATT and CDR2 SNEGSKA come from the germline V gene (reference sequence).